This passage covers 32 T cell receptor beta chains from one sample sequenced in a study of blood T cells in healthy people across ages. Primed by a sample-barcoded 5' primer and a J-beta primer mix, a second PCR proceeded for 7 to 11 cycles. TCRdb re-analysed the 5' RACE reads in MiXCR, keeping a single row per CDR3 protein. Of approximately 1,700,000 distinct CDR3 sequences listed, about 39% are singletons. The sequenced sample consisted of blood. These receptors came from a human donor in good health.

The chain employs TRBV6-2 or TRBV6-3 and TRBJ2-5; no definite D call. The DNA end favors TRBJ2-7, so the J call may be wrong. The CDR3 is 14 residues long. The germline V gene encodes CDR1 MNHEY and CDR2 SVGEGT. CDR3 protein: CASSYAHHPYEQYF. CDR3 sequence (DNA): TGTGCCAGCAGTTACGCCCACCATCCCTACGAGCAGTACTTC.

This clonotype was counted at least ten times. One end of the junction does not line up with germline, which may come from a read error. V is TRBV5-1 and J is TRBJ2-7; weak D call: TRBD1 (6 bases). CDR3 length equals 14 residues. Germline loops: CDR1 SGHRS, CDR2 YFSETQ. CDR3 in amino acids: CASSLGDTPYEQYF. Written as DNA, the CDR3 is TGTGCCAGCAGCTTGGGGGACACTCCCTACGAGCAGTACTTC.

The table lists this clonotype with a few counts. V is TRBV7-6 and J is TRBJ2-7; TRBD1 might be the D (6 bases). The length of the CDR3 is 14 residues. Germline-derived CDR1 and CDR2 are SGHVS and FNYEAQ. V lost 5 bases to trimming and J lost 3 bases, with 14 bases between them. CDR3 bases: TGTGCCAGCAGCCAAGAGGGGGTATTCTACGAGCAGTACTTC. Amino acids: CASSQEGVFYEQYF.

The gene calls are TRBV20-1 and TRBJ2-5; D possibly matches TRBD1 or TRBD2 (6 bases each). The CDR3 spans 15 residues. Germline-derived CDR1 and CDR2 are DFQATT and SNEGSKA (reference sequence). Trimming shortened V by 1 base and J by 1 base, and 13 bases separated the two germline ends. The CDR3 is CSARGGRDIQETQYF. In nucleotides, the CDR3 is TGCAGTGCTAGAGGAGGGCGGGACATCCAAGAGACCCAGTACTTC.

This chain's CDR3 is CATSTSGGVFEQFF. The CDR3 DNA sequence: TGTGCCACCTCGACTAGCGGGGGGGTCTTTGAGCAGTTCTTC. The rearrangement links TRBV15 to TRBJ2-1; 14 bases are a match to TRBD2. Germline V CDR1 and CDR2: LNHNV, YYDKDF (reference sequence). This CDR3 is 14 amino acids long. V lost 8 bases, J lost 9 bases, and 6 bases stayed unmatched.

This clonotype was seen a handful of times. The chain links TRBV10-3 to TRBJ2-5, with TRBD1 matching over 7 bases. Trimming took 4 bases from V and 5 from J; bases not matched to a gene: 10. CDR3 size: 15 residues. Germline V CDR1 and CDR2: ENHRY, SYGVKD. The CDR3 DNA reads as TGTGCCATCAGTGCCCGACAGGGTATCTCGGAGACCCAGTACTTC. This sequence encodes CAISARQGISETQYF.

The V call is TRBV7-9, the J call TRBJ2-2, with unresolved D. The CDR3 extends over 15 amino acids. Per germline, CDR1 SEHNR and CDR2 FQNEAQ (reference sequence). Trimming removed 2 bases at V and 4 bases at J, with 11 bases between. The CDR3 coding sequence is TGTGCCAGCAGCTTATCAGGAGTGAGCACCGGGGAGCTGTTTTTT. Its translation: CASSLSGVSTGELFF. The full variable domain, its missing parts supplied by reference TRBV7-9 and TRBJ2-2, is DTGVSQNPRHKITKRGQNVTFRCDPISEHNRLYWYRQTLGQGPEFLTYFQNEAQLEKSRLLSDRFSAERPKGSFSTLEIQRTEQGDSAMYLCASSLSGVSTGELFFGEGSRLTVL.

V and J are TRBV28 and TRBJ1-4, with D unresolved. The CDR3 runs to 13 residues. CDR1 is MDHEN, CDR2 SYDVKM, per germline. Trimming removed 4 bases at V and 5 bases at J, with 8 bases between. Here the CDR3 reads CASSWRVNEKLFF. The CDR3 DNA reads TGTGCCAGCAGTTGGAGGGTAAATGAAAAACTGTTTTTT.

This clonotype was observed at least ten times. The CDR3 DNA reads TGTGCCAGCAGCTTAGACAGGGTAGGCGGCTACACCTTC. Encoded protein: CASSLDRVGGYTF. The V and J genes are TRBV7-2 and TRBJ1-2; a weak D match, TRBD1 (6 bases). Germline CDR1 reads SGHTA; CDR2 reads FQGNSA. The CDR3 sequence is 13 residues long. The V end was cut by 1 base, the J end by 8 bases, with 11 bases between.

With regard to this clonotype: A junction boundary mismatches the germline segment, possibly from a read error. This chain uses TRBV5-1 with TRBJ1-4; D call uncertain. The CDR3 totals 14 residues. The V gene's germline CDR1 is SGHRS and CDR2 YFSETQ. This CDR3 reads CANSLYEGGEKLFF. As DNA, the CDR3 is TGCGCCAACAGCCTCTATGAGGGAGGTGAAAAACTGTTTTTT.

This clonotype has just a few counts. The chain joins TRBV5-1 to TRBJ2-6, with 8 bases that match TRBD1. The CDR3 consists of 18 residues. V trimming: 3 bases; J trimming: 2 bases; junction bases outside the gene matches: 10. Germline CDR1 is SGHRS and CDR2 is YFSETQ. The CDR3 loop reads CASSSGRDRLTGANVLTF. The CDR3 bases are TGCGCCAGCAGCTCGGGCCGGGACAGGCTCACTGGGGCCAACGTCCTGACTTTC.

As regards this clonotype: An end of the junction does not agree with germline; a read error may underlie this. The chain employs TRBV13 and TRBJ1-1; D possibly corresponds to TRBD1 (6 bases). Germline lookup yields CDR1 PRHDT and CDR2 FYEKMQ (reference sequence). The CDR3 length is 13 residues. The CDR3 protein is CASSLGDSYVAVF. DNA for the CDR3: TGTGCCAGCAGCTTAGGGGACAGCTATGTGGCCGTCTTT.

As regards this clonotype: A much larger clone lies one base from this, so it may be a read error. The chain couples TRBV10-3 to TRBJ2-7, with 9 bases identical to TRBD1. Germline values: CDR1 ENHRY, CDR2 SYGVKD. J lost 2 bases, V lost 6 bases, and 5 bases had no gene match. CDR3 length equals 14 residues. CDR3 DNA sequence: TGTGCCATCAGCCCGACAGGGGGTCCCTACGAGCAGTACTTC. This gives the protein CAISPTGGPYEQYF.

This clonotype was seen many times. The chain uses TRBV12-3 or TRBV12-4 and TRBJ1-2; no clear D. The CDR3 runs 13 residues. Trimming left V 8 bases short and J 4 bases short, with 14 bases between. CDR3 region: CASRREGAYGYTF. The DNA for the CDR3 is TGTGCCAGCCGTCGGGAGGGAGCCTATGGCTACACCTTC.

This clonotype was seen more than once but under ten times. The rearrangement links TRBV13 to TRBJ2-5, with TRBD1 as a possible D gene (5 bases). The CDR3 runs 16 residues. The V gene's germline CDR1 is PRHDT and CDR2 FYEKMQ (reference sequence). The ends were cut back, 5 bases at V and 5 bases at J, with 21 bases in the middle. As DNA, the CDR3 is TGTGCCAGCAGCGTTTGGGGCAGGCAAACTTCGGAGACCCAGTACTTC. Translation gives CASSVWGRQTSETQYF.

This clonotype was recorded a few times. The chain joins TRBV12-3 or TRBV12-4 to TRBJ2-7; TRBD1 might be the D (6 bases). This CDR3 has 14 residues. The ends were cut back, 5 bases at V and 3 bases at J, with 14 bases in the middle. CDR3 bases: TGTGCCAGCAGTCCCTACGACAGGTACTACGAGCAGTACTTC. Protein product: CASSPYDRYYEQYF.

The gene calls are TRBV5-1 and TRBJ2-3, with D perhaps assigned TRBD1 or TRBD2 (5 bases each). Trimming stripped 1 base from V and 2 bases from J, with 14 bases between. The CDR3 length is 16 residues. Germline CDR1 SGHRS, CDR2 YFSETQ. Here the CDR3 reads CASSLNQGANTDTQYF. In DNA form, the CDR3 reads TGCGCCAGCAGCTTGAACCAGGGAGCTAACACAGATACGCAGTATTTT.

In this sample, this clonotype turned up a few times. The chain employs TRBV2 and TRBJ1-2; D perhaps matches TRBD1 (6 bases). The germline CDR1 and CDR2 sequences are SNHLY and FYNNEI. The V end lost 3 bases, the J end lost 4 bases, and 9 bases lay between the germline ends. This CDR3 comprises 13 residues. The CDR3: CASSEGATYGYTF. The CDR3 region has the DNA TGTGCCAGCAGTGAGGGGGCCACCTATGGCTACACCTTC.

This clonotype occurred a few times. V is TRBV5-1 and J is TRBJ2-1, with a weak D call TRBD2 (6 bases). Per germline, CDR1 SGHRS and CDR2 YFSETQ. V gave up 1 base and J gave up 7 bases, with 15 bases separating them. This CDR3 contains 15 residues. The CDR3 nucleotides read TGCGCCAGCAGCTTGTTCTCCAACGCGGGAAATGAGCAGTTCTTC. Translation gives CASSLFSNAGNEQFF.

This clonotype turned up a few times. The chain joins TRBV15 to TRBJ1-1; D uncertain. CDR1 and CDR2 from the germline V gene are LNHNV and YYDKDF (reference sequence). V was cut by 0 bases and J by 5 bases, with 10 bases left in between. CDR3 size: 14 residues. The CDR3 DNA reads TGTGCCACCAGCAGAGATCGGTCGGTTACTGAAGCTTTCTTT. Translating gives CATSRDRSVTEAFF.

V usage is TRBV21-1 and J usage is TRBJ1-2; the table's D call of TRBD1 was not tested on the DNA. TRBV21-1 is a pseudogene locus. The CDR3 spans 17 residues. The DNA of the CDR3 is TGTGCCTGCAGTGAAACCGGGACAGGGGTCGAGGACTATGGCTACACCTTC. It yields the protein CACSETGTGVEDYGYTF.

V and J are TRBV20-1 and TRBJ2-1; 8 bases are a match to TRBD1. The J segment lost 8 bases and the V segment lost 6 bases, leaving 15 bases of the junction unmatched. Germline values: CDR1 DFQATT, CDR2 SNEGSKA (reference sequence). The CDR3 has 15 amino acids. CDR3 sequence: CSARRPGQANYEQFF. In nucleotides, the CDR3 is TGCAGTGCGCGAAGACCGGGACAGGCGAACTATGAGCAGTTCTTC.

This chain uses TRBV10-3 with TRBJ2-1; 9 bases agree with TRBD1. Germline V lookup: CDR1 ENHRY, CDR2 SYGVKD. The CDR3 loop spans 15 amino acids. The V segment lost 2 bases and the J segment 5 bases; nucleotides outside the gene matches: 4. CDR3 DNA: TGTGCCATCAGTGAGCAAAGACAGGGGGACAATGAGCAGTTCTTC. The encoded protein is CAISEQRQGDNEQFF.

The CDR3 bases are TGTGCCAGCAGCCGCGGGACTAGCGGGGTAACCGGGGAGCTGTTTTTT. Its protein is CASSRGTSGVTGELFF. The V call is TRBV7-3, the J call TRBJ2-2; 13 bases align to TRBD2. Germline loops: CDR1 SGHTA, CDR2 FQGTGA. Trimming at V came to 5 bases and at J to 5 bases, leaving 5 bases not matched to a gene. The CDR3 spans 16 residues.

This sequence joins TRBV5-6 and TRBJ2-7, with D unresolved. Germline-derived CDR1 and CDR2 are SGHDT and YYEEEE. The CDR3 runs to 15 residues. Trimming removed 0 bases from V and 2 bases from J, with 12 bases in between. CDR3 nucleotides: TGTGCCAGCAGCTTGGGAGAGCCAAAACCCTACGAGCAGTACTTC. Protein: CASSLGEPKPYEQYF.

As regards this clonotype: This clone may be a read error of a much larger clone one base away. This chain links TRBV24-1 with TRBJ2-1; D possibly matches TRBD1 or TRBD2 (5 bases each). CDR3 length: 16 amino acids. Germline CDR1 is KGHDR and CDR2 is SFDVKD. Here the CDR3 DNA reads TGTGTCACCAGTGACTCGAACTGGGGACGAGTCAATGAGCAGTTCTTC. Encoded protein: CVTSDSNWGRVNEQFF.

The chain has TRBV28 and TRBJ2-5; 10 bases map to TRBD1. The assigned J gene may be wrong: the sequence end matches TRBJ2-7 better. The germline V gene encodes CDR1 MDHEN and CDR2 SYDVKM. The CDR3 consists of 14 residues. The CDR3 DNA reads TGTGCCAGCAGCCACCGAGGACAGGGGGACGAGCAGTACTTC. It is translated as CASSHRGQGDEQYF.

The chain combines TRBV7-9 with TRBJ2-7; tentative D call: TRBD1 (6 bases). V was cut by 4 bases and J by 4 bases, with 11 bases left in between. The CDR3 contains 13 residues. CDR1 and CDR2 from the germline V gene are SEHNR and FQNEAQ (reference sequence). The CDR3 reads CASSSRDTYEQYF. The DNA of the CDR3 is TGTGCCAGCAGCTCCCGGGACACATACGAGCAGTACTTC.

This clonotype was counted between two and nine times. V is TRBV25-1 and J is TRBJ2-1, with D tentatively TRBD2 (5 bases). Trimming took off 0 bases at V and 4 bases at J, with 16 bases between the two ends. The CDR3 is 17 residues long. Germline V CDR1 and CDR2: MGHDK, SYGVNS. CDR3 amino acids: CASSEYGQRSWYNEQFF. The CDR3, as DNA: TGTGCCAGCAGTGAATATGGGCAGCGGAGTTGGTACAATGAGCAGTTCTTC.

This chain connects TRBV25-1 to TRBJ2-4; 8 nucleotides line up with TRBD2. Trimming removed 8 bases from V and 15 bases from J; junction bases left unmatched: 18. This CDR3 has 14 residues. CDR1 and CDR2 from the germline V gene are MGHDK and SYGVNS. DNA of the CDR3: TGTGCCAGCGAGGCTACAGGCTACTCCGGGACTAGGTACTTC. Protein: CASEATGYSGTRYF.

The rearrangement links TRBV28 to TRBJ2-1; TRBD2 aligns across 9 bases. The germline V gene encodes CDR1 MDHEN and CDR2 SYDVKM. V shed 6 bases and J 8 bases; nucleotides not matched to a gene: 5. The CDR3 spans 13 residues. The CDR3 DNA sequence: TGTGCCAGCAGACTGGGACTAGCCTATGAGCAGTTCTTC. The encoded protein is CASRLGLAYEQFF.

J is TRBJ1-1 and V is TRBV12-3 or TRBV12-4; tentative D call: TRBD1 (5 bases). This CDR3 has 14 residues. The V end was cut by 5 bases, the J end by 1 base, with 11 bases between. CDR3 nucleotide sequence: TGTGCCAGCAGTCAGAAGACAGCGAACACTGAAGCTTTCTTT. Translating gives CASSQKTANTEAFF.